Sequencing of this T cell receptor (beta chain) was carried out in a study of cytomegalovirus exposure and HLA in healthy donors. CDR1 is SQVTM and CDR2 is ANQGSEA in the germline V gene. The CDR3 loop spans 14 amino acids. The ends lost 2 bases at V and 7 bases at J; junction bases unmatched: 10. 13 Jbeta primers and 60 Vbeta primers were used for the PCR. Produced via immunoSEQ multiplex PCR; TCRdb's table is partial and in-frame only. The sample lists a few hundred thousand clones, around 80% seen once, with approximately 0.22% in the top ten. Only a few counts were recorded for this clone. The chain employs TRBV29-1 and TRBJ1-2; 7 nucleotides agree with TRBD1. Specimen: PBMCs. The sequence was obtained from a girl aged 2 to 9 in good health and CMV-seronegative. CDR3 loop: CSVERQGIEAGYTF. CDR3 nucleotides: TGCAGCGTTGAAAGACAGGGAATTGAGGCTGGCTACACCTTC.